This T cell receptor (beta chain) was recovered during a study of blood T cell repertoires in COVID-19. Across the whole study: T cells, B-cell-depleted T cells, or PBMCs supplied cDNA or gDNA.

V lost 5 bases to trimming and J lost 4 bases; unmatched junction nucleotides: 8. CDR1 is LNHNV and CDR2 is YYDKDF in the germline V gene (reference sequence). This CDR3 is built from 15 residues. The repertoire was sequenced with immunoSEQ multiplex PCR; TCRdb's copy has only in-frame clones and lacks some. In the table there are more than 300,000 clones, about 90% of which are singletons. This clonotype was sampled from a woman aged 70 to 79 with COVID-19, enrolled during active disease. The V gene is TRBV15, the J gene TRBJ1-5; 7 bases line up with TRBD1. The sequencing sample was made of peripheral blood. Written as DNA, the CDR3 is TGTGCCACCAGCTTTCACAGGGGATTAAATCAGCCCCAGCATTTT. Translated, it gives CATSFHRGLNQPQHF.